Sequencing of this T cell receptor beta chain was carried out in a study of beta chain features in type 1 diabetes. General study results and limits: Within each of all four CD4+ subsets, Type 1 diabetes patients had TCRB CDR3s that were moderately but significantly shorter.

The CDR3 is 15 amino acids. Per the germline V gene, CDR1 is MDHEN and CDR2 is SYDVKM. Trimming at V came to 5 bases and at J to 2 bases, leaving 7 bases not matched to a gene. With regard to this clone: Its antigen is unknown.

Since all of the isolated RNA was reverse transcribed, expressed TCRB transcripts were what got sequenced. The protocol was immunoSEQ multiplex PCR, while the TCRdb copy is restricted to in-frame clones and leaves out a portion. The data show hundreds of thousands of clones, around an eighth seen once. The sequence was collected from a man aged 18-30 years with type 1 diabetes. Sequenced material: naive CD4+ T cells from blood. V gene TRBV28 combines with J gene TRBJ1-2; TRBD1 matches at 8 bases. As DNA, the CDR3 is TGTGCCAGCAGTACACCGACAGGGGTCAACTATGGCTACACCTTC. Amino acid sequence: CASSTPTGVNYGYTF.